This TCR beta chain was sequenced for a study of neurological immune-mediated disorders. Whole-study context: Multiple sclerosis patients numbering about 34 comprised roughly 30 relapsing-remitting and 3 secondary progressive patients.

This clonotype was seen at least ten times. Antigen: not known. Each sequencing run yielded over 190 million TCR-beta sequences from 15-18 subjects. Via MiXCR, TCRdb re-called the 5' RACE reads, giving one row per CDR3 protein. The data contain approximately 100,000 distinct CDR3 sequences, around 3.4% of them singletons. The CDR3 covers 18 residues. Germline CDR1 is SGHRS and CDR2 is YFSETQ. Trimming at V came to 3 bases and at J to 0 bases, leaving 8 bases not matched to a gene. Study-wide results and caveats: Phylogenetic grouping assigned the repertoires of 18 of 34 multiple sclerosis patients to a single cluster of related CDR3 sequences. This cluster may be a repertoire-level signature. Neither clinical nor MRI features were found to be associated with the multiple sclerosis repertoire cluster.

Sequenced: PBMCs. This chain connects TRBV5-1 to TRBJ2-1; 11 bases agree with TRBD2. This receptor was obtained from a young woman with multiple sclerosis. In DNA, the CDR3 is TGCGCCAGCAGCTCGGCTCTAGCGGGGGGCTCCTCCTACAATGAGCAGTTCTTC. Translated: CASSSALAGGSSYNEQFF.